The rows below give T cell receptor beta chains drawn from one sample of a study of cytomegalovirus exposure and HLA in healthy donors. TCRdb's copy holds only in-frame clones and misses some; the assay was immunoSEQ multiplex PCR. The data show about 360,000 clones, just over 85% seen once. The specimen sequenced was PBMCs. The receptors were gathered from a woman in her late teens or twenties in good health and CMV-seronegative. Each CDR3 is given with its conserved first and last residue. Fields, in order: clone size, V gene, D gene, J gene, CDR3 DNA, CDR3 protein. The D gene is left open where the match is weak. Rows may omit the clone size; those that give it use once, few, many or a size class.

-	TRBV28	TRBD1	TRBJ1-2	TGTGCCAGCATGGTCACAGGGGATCTGATAGGCTACACCTTC	CASMVTGDLIGYTF
-	TRBV23-1	TRBD1	TRBJ1-5	TGCGCCAGCCCTTCTCGGGCCAGGGGGAAGCCCCAGCATTTT	CASPSRARGKPQHF
-	TRBV4-1	TRBD2	TRBJ2-1	TGCGCCAGCAGCCCGGGACTAGCGGGACACAATGAGCAGTTCTTC	CASSPGLAGHNEQFF
-	TRBV2	-	TRBJ2-7	TGTGCCAGCAGCCCCTGGCGCAGACAGTCCAGCTCTCGGTTCGAGCAGTACTTC	CASSPWRRQSSSRFEQYF
once	TRBV30	-	TRBJ2-1	TGTGCCTGGAGAATACGACTGAGTGGGAGATACAATGAGCAGTTCTTC	CAWRIRLSGRYNEQFF
-	TRBV5-1	TRBD1	TRBJ2-7	TGCGCCAGCAGCGGCGGGACAGGGGGCAGGAGCTCCTACGAGCAGTACTTC	CASSGGTGGRSSYEQYF
-	TRBV7-9	-	TRBJ2-7	TGTGCCAGCAGCCTCGCGGCAGGGTCCTACGAGCAGTACTTC	CASSLAAGSYEQYF
few	TRBV25-1	-	TRBJ1-5	TGTGCCAGCTCGGGGGACAATCAGCCCCAGCATTTT	CASSGDNQPQHF
-	TRBV2	-	TRBJ1-1	TGTGCCAGCAGTTTTCCCGACTTTAACTTTAACACTGAAGCTTTCTTT	CASSFPDFNFNTEAFF
-	TRBV5-8	TRBD1	TRBJ2-2	TGTGCCAGCAGCTCGGGACAGGGATTGGCCGGGGAGCTGTTTTTT	CASSSGQGLAGELFF
-	TRBV27	-	TRBJ2-7	TGTGCCAGCAGTTCCAGGGGAATAAACTACGAGCAGTACTTC	CASSSRGINYEQYF
once	TRBV5-1	-	TRBJ1-4	TGCGCCAGCACCGGAGGGATAGCAACTAATGAAAAACTGTTTTTT	CASTGGIATNEKLFF
once	TRBV27	-	TRBJ1-1	TGTGCCAGCAGTTTATCAACAGGGCAAGGCACTGAAGCTTTCTTT	CASSLSTGQGTEAFF
-	TRBV6-4	-	TRBJ2-3	TGTGCCAGCAAGGCGGCTGCTTCAGATACGCAGTATTTT	CASKAAASDTQYF
-	TRBV11-2	TRBD2	TRBJ2-3	TGTGCCAGCAGCTTAGATCCCCTTAGCGGGGGGGCCTCTCCTTATACGCAGTATTTT	CASSLDPLSGGASPYTQYF
-	TRBV14	-	TRBJ1-2	TGTGCCAGCAGCACAGGATTAAACTATGGCTACACCTTC	CASSTGLNYGYTF
-	TRBV18	-	TRBJ1-3	TGTGCCAGCTCACTGGGCCGCGGGGGCTCTGGAAACACCATATATTTT	CASSLGRGGSGNTIYF
-	TRBV29-1	-	TRBJ2-7	TGCAGCGTTGGACTATCCTACGAGCAGTACTTC	CSVGLSYEQYF
-	TRBV27	-	TRBJ2-2	TGTGCCAGCAGCCAGTCCGAGGCGACCGGGGAGCTGTTTTTT	CASSQSEATGELFF
-	TRBV5-8	TRBD2	TRBJ2-1	TGTGCCAGCAGTCTTATGCTAGCGGGAGGCTACAATGAGCAGTTCTTC	CASSLMLAGGYNEQFF
few	TRBV2	-	TRBJ2-1	TGTGCCAGCAGTGACTATGAGCAGTTCTTC	CASSDYEQFF
-	TRBV5-1	TRBD2	TRBJ2-1	TGCGCCAGCGGCTTTCCGGTAGGAGGGACTAGCGGGGATTTCTACAATGAGCAGTTCTTC	CASGFPVGGTSGDFYNEQFF
-	TRBV2	TRBD2	TRBJ2-7	TGTGCCAGCAGCATATTAGCGGGAGGCGGTGAGCAGTACTTC	CASSILAGGGEQYF
-	TRBV9	TRBD2	TRBJ2-2	TGTGCCAGCAGCCCGCGACTAGCGGAGGACACCGGGGAGCTGTTTTTT	CASSPRLAEDTGELFF
-	TRBV29-1	TRBD2	TRBJ2-3	TGCAGCGCGCTCCCTGCGGGGGGGATCACAGATACGCAGTATTTT	CSALPAGGITDTQYF
few	TRBV7-2	-	TRBJ1-2	TGTGCCAGCAGCTTTGCCATAGGGGATGGCTACACCTTC	CASSFAIGDGYTF
-	TRBV4-2	TRBD1	TRBJ1-6	TGTGCCAGCAGCCCAACAGCCGGGACAGGGGATCGGTCCTATAATTCACCCCTCCACTTT	CASSPTAGTGDRSYNSPLHF
-	TRBV2	TRBD2	TRBJ2-7	TGTGCCAGCAGTTCCCGGGAGGCTTTCAGCCCCTACGAGCAGTACTTC	CASSSREAFSPYEQYF
once	TRBV28	-	TRBJ2-3	TGTGCCAGCAGGGACGGGAGTAGTACAGATACGCAGTATTTT	CASRDGSSTDTQYF
-	TRBV6-5	TRBD1	TRBJ1-1	TGTGCCAGCAGTACCACAGGGGGCACTGAAGCTTTCTTT	CASSTTGGTEAFF
-	TRBV9	-	TRBJ1-2	TGTGCCAGCAGCACCGCCGGAGTGGGGGGCTATGGCTACACCTTC	CASSTAGVGGYGYTF
-	TRBV2	-	TRBJ2-2	TGTGCCAGCCGTCCCCCGGGCACCGGGGAGCTGTTTTTT	CASRPPGTGELFF
-	TRBV18	-	TRBJ2-7	TGTGCCAGCTCACCAGGGCAGGGTACCTACTACGAGCAGTACTTC	CASSPGQGTYYEQYF
-	TRBV28	-	TRBJ2-3	TGTGCCAGCAGTTTAGGCACAGGCCCTAGCACAGATACGCAGTATTTT	CASSLGTGPSTDTQYF
once	TRBV5-1	-	TRBJ1-1	TGCGCCAGCAGCTTGGATACCAGGGGTGCTTTCTTT	CASSLDTRGAFF
-	TRBV4-2	TRBD1	TRBJ2-7	TGTGCCAGCAGCTTACTGGGAACCGGGACAGCTAACTACGAGCAGTACTTC	CASSLLGTGTANYEQYF
once	TRBV5-1	-	TRBJ2-7	TGCGCCAGCAGCTTGGGGACAGCCGTTTCCTACGAGCAGTACTTC	CASSLGTAVSYEQYF
once	TRBV30	TRBD1	TRBJ1-1	TGTGCCTGGAGCCGACGGGACAGGGTAGATGAAGCTTTCTTT	CAWSRRDRVDEAFF
-	TRBV7-9	-	TRBJ1-2	TGTGCCAGCAGCTTAGCATTGGTCTTAGCTAACTATGGCTACACCTTC	CASSLALVLANYGYTF
-	TRBV27	-	TRBJ2-6	TGTGCCAGCAGTCCGGACAGCTCTGGGGCCAACGTCCTGACTTTC	CASSPDSSGANVLTF
-	TRBV7-8	-	TRBJ2-7	TGTGCCAGCAGCCCCCAGGTTATAAGCTCCTACGAGCAGTACTTC	CASSPQVISSYEQYF
-	TRBV7-3	-	TRBJ2-3	TGTGCCAGCAGCTTAGGAGGTTCGGGGGAAGCAGATACGCAGTATTTT	CASSLGGSGEADTQYF
few	TRBV10-3	TRBD1	TRBJ1-2	TGTGCCATCAGAGGACAGGGAAGTAAGGGGGACTATGGCTACACCTTC	CAIRGQGSKGDYGYTF
-	TRBV29-1	TRBD2	TRBJ2-3	TGCAGCGTTGAAGGACTAGCGGGCGACCCAGGCACAGATACGCAGTATTTT	CSVEGLAGDPGTDTQYF
once	TRBV7-2	-	TRBJ2-1	TGTGCCAGCAGCCCCTTTCTACTAAATGAGCAGTTCTTC	CASSPFLLNEQFF
-	TRBV19	TRBD2	TRBJ2-2	TGTGCCAGTAGTATAATAGCAAGCGGGGGGAACACCGGGGAGCTGTTTTTT	CASSIIASGGNTGELFF
-	TRBV4-2	-	TRBJ2-7	TGTGCCAGCAGCCAGGGCCAGGGTCAGGGCAAAAAGCAGTACTTC	CASSQGQGQGKKQYF
-	TRBV5-1	TRBD1	TRBJ1-2	TGCGCCAGCAGCTTGAGCCTGGGGACAGGGAATTATGGCTACACCTTC	CASSLSLGTGNYGYTF
-	TRBV6-5	-	TRBJ1-1	TGTGCCAGCAGTATGGTTGAGACAAGTGAAGCTTTCTTT	CASSMVETSEAFF
-	TRBV5-6	TRBD1	TRBJ1-6	TGTGCCAGCAGCTTGCTTGTGACAGGGGGCGATTATAATTCACCCCTCCACTTT	CASSLLVTGGDYNSPLHF
-	TRBV7-3	TRBD1	TRBJ1-1	TGTGCCATCGCGAGGGGGCGGTTAGGCTTGTGGGCTTTCTTT	CAIARGRLGLWAFF
-	TRBV30	-	TRBJ2-3	TGTGCCTGGAGTGTCCCGACAGATACGCAGTATTTT	CAWSVPTDTQYF
-	TRBV30	-	TRBJ1-2	TGTGCCTGGAGTGTCTACACTACAACGCGGAACTATGGCTACACCTTC	CAWSVYTTTRNYGYTF